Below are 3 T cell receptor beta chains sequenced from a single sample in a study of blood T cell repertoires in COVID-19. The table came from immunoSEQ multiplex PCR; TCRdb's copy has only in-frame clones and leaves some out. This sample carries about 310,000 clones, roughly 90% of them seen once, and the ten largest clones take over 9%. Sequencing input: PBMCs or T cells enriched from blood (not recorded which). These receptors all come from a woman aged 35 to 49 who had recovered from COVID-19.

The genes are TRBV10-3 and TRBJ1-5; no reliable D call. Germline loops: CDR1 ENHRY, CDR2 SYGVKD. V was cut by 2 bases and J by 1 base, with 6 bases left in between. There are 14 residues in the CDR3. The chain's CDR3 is CAISEPGSNQPQHF. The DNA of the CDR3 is TGTGCCATCAGTGAGCCAGGAAGCAATCAGCCCCAGCATTTT.

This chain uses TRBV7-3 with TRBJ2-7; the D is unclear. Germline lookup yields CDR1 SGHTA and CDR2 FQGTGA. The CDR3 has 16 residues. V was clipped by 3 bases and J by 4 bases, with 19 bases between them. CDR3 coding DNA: TGTGCCAGCAGCTTGCTAATCGGTTCTAGACGATACGAGCAGTACTTC. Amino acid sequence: CASSLLIGSRRYEQYF.

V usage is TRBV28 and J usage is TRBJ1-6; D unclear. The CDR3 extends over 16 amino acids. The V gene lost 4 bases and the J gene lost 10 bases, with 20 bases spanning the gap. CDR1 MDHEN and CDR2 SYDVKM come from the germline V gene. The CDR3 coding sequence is TGTGCCAGCAGTTCCCAGACAAGGCCGGTTTTATCACCCCTCCACTTT. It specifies CASSSQTRPVLSPLHF.